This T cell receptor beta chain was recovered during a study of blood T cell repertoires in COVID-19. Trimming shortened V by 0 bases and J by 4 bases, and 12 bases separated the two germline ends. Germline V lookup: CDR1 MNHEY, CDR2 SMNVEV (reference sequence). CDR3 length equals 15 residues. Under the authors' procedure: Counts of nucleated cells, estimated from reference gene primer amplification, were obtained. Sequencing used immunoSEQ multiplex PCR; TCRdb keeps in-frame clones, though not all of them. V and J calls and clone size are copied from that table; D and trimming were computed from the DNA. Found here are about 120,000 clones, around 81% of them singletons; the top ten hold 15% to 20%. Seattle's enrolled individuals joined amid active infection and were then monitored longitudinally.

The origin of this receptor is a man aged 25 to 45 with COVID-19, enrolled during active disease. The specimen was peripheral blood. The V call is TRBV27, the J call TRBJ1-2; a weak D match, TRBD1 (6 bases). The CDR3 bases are TGTGCCAGCAGTTTATCCCTGGGGACACTCTATGGCTACACCTTC. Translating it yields CASSLSLGTLYGYTF.